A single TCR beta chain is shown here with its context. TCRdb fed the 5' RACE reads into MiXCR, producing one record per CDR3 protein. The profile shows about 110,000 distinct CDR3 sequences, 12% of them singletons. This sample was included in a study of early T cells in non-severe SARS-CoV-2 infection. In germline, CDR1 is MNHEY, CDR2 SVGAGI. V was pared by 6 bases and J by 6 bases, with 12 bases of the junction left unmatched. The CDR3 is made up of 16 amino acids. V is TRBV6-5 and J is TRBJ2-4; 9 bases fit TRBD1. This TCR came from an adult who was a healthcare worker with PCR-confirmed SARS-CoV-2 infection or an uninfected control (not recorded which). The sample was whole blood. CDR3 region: CASSRTGAKGRNIQYF. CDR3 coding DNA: TGTGCCAGCAGCAGGACAGGGGCTAAAGGAAGAAACATTCAGTACTTC.